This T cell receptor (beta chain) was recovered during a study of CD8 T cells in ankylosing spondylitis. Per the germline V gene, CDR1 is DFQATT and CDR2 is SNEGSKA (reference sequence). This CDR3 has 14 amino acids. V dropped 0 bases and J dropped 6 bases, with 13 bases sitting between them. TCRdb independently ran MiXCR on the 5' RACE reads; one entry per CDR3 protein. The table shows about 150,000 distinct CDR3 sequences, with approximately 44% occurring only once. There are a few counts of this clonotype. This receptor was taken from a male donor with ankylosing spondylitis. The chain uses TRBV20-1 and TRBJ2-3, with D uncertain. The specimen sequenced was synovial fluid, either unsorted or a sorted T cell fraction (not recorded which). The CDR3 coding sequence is TGCAGTGCTAGAGATCAGGAGTCTCGGGATACGCAGTATTTT. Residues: CSARDQESRDTQYF.